The 7 T cell receptor beta chains listed next were all sequenced from one sample in a study of T cell responses to AZD1222 COVID-19 vaccine. Libraries were prepared by immunoSEQ multiplex PCR; TCRdb keeps only in-frame clonotypes and omits some of them. The profile shows about 150,000 clones, about 90% of them singletons. The source was peripheral blood, collected 28 days after the second dose of the MenACWY control vaccine. The receptors originated from an adult who received the MenACWY meningococcal vaccine as a control.

The chain couples TRBV12-3 or TRBV12-4 to TRBJ1-2; D is ambiguous. This CDR3 is 12 amino acids long. The ends were cut back, 6 bases at V and 7 bases at J, with 12 bases in the middle. The CDR3: CASSRLLGGYTF. DNA of the CDR3: TGTGCCAGCAGCCGACTTCTCGGTGGCTACACCTTC.

This clone has just one count. The chain employs TRBV28 and TRBJ1-3; no clear D. V was clipped by 1 base and J by 4 bases, with 5 bases between them. This CDR3 comprises 13 residues. Per the germline V gene, CDR1 is MDHEN and CDR2 is SYDVKM. The CDR3 sequence: CASSLLRGNTIYF. CDR3 nucleotides: TGTGCCAGCAGTTTATTGAGGGGAAACACCATATATTTT.

The J gene is TRBJ1-1, the V gene TRBV18; D ambiguous. V dropped 5 bases and J dropped 8 bases, with 9 bases sitting between them. The CDR3 is 11 residues long. In germline, CDR1 is KGHSH, CDR2 LQKENI. The DNA of the CDR3 is TGTGCCAGCTCAGCAGAGATCGAAGCTTTCTTT. It codes for CASSAEIEAFF.

The V gene is TRBV6-2 or TRBV6-3, the J gene TRBJ2-1; D uncertain. V was clipped by 5 bases and J by 8 bases, with 7 bases between them. The CDR3 is 11 residues long. CDR1 MNHEY and CDR2 SVGEGT come from the germline V gene. This CDR3 is CASSQLDEQFF. The CDR3 DNA is TGTGCCAGCAGTCAATTGGATGAGCAGTTCTTC.

The rearrangement uses TRBV5-1 and TRBJ2-2; D could derive from TRBD1 or TRBD2 (5 bases each). V was cut by 3 bases and J by 2 bases, with 8 bases left in between. The germline CDR1 and CDR2 sequences are SGHRS and YFSETQ. The CDR3 has 14 residues. The CDR3 sequence is CASSWDLNTGELFF. The CDR3 DNA reads TGCGCCAGCAGCTGGGACCTCAACACCGGGGAGCTGTTTTTT.

The chain has TRBV12-5 and TRBJ2-7, with 11 bases aligning to TRBD2. Germline loops: CDR1 LGHNT, CDR2 FRNRAP. The ends lost 1 base at V and 4 bases at J; junction bases unmatched: 3. The length of the CDR3 is 15 residues. Here the CDR3 DNA reads TGTGCTAGTGGTTTGGGGCTAGCGGGAGGTTACGAGCAGTACTTC. Translation gives CASGLGLAGGYEQYF. The full variable domain, in which reference TRBV12-5 and TRBJ2-7 provide the parts outside the CDR3, is DARVTQTPRHKVTEMGQEVTMRCQPILGHNTVFWYRQTMMQGLELLAYFRNRAPLDDSGMPKDRFSAEMPDATLATLKIQPSEPRDSAVYFCASGLGLAGGYEQYFGPGTRLTVT.

The rearrangement joins TRBV5-8 to TRBJ2-7; 9 nucleotides agree with TRBD1. V lost 3 bases, J lost 2 bases, and 9 bases stayed unmatched. The CDR3 is 16 amino acids. CDR1 is SGHTS, CDR2 YDEGEE, per germline. The CDR3 protein is CASSSPGQGTPYEQYF. The CDR3, as DNA: TGTGCCAGCAGCTCTCCGGGACAGGGAACCCCCTACGAGCAGTACTTC.